This T cell receptor (beta chain) was recorded in a study of shared clonotypes between healthy human individuals. Authors' data handling: Junction-only sequences produced by ImmunoSEQ had no quality scores, so filtering differed. Method: immunoSEQ multiplex PCR; TCRdb's copy keeps in-frame clones and lacks some. V and J calls and clone size are as listed in that table; D and trimming were resolved from the DNA. The table lists about 2.4 million clones, 90% to 95% of them singletons. The germline V and J ends were trimmed by 4 bases and 2 bases, with 9 bases remaining between them. The CDR3 loop spans 13 amino acids. Germline lookup yields CDR1 LNHNV and CDR2 YYDKDF (reference sequence).

This clonotype was obtained from a man between 18 and 35 years old in good health. Some clones in this sample may be carry-over from other donors' samples. The specimen was naive CD4+ T cells from PBMCs. Subset of the sample: CD45RA+ positively selected. The chain couples TRBV15 to TRBJ2-7; D is ambiguous. CDR3 nucleotides: TGTGCCACCAGCACAGACAAGCCCTACGAGCAGTACTTC. Protein product: CATSTDKPYEQYF.